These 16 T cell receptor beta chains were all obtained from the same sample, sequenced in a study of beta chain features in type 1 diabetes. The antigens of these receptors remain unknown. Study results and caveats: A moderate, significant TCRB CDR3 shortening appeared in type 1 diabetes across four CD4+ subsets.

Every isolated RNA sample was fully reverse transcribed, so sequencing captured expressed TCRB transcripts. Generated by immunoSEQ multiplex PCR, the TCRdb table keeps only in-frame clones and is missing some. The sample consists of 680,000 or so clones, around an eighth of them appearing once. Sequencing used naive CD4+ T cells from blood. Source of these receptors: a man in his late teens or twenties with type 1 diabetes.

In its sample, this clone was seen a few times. CDR3 bases: TGCGCCAGCAGCTTGGAAGCGCCAGGGGGGTACGAGCAGTACTTC. Translating gives CASSLEAPGGYEQYF. The chain uses TRBV5-1 and TRBJ2-7; the D gene is possibly TRBD1 (7 bases). The CDR3 length is 15 residues. Germline V gives CDR1 SGHRS, CDR2 YFSETQ. V was pared by 0 bases and J by 4 bases, with 14 bases between.

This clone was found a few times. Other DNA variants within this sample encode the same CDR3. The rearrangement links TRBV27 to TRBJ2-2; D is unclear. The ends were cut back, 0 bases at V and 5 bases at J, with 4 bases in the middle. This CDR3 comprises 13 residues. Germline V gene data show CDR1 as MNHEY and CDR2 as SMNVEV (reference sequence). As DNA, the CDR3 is TGTGCCAGCAGTTTATCCTTAACCGGGGAGCTGTTTTTT. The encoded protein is CASSLSLTGELFF.

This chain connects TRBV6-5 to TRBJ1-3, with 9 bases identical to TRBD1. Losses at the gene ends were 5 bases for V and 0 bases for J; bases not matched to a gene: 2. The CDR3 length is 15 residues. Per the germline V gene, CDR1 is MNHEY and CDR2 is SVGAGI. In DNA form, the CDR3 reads TGTGCCAGCAGTAGGGACAGGGACTCTGGAAACACCATATATTTT. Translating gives CASSRDRDSGNTIYF.

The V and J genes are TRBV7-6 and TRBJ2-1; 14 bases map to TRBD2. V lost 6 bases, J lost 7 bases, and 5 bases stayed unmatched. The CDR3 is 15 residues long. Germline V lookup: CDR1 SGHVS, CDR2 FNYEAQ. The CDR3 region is CASRLGLAGENEQFF. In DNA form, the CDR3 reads TGTGCCAGCAGATTGGGACTAGCGGGGGAGAATGAGCAGTTCTTC.

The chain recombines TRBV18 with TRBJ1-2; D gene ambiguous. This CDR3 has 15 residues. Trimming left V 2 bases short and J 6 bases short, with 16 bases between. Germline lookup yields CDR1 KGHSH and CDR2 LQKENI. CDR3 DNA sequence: TGTGCCAGCTCACCAATTGCGCCAGCTCGGGATGGCTACACCTTC. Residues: CASSPIAPARDGYTF.

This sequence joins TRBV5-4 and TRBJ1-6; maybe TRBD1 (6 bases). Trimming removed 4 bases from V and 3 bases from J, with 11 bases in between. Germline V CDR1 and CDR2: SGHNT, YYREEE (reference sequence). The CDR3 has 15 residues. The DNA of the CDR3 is TGTGCCAGCAGCACACAGGGCCTCTATAATTCACCCCTCCACTTT. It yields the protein CASSTQGLYNSPLHF.

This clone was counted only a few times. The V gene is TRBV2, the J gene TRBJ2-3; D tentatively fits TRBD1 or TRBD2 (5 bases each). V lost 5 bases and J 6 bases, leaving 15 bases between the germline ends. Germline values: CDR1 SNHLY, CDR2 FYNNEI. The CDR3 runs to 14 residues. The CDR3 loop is CASSFQGEGDTQYF. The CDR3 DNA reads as TGTGCCAGCAGTTTCCAAGGAGAGGGGGATACGCAGTATTTT.

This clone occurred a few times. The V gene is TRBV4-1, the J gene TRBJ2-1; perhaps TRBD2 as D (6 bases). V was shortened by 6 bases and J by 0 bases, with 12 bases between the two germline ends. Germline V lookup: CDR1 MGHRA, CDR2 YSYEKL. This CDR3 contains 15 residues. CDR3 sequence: CASSAGGSSYNEQFF. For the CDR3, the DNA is TGCGCCAGCAGTGCCGGGGGAAGCTCCTACAATGAGCAGTTCTTC.

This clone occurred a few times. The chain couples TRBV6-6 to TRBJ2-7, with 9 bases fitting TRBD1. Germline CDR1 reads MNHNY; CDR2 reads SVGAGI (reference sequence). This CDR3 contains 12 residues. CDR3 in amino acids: CASSTPGQGMRV. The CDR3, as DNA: TGTGCCAGCAGTACTCCGGGACAGGGTATGAGGGTC.

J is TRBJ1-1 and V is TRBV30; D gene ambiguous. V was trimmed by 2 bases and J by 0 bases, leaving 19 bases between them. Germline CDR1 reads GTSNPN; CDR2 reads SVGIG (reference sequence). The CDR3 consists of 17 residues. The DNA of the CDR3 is TGTGCCTGGAGTCCTTCGCTGGAGATAACCCTGAACACTGAAGCTTTCTTT. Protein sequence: CAWSPSLEITLNTEAFF.

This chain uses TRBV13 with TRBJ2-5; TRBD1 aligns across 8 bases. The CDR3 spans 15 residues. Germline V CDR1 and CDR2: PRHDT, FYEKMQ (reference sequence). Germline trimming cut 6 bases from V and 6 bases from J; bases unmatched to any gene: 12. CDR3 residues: CASRAQGAQEKTQYF. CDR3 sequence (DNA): TGTGCCAGCAGAGCTCAGGGGGCGCAGGAAAAGACCCAGTACTTC.

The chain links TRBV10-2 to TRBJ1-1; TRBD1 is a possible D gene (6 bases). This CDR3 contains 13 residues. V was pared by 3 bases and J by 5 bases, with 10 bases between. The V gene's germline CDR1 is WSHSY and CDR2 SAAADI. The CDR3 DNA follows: TGCGCCAGCAGTGAACAGGGTCGGACTGAAGCTTTCTTT. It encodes CASSEQGRTEAFF.

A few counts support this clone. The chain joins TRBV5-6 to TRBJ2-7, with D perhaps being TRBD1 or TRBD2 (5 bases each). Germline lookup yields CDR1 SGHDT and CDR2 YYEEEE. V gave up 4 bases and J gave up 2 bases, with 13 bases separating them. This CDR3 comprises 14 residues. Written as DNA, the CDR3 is TGTGCCAGCAGCGGGACCCTTCCACCCTACGAGCAGTACTTC. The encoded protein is CASSGTLPPYEQYF.

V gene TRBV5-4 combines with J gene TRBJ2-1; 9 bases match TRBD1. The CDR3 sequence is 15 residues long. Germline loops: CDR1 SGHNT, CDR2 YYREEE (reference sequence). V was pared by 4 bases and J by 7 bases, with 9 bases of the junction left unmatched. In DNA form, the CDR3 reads TGTGCCAGCAGCGGAGGGGACAGGGCCAGGAATGAGCAGTTCTTC. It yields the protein CASSGGDRARNEQFF.

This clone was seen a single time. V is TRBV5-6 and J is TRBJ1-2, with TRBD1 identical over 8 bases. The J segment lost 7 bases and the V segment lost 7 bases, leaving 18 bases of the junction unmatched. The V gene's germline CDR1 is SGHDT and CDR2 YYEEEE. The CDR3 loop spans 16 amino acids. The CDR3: CASWASSTGGLGGYTF. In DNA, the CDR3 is TGTGCCAGCTGGGCCTCATCCACAGGGGGGCTTGGTGGCTACACCTTC.

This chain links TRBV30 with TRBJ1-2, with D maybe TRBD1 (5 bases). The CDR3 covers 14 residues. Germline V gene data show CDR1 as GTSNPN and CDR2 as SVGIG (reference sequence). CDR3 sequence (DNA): TGTGCGGGGCTGGTCCGGGGGAGGAACTATGGCTACACCTTC. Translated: CAGLVRGRNYGYTF. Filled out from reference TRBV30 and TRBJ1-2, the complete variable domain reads SQTIHQWPATLVQPVGSPLSLECTVEGTSNPNLYWYRQAAGRGLQLLFYSVGIGQISSEVPQNLSASRPQDRQFILSSKKLLLSDSGFYLCAGLVRGRNYGYTFGSGTRLTVV.